This T cell receptor (beta chain) is drawn from a study of CD8 T cells in Susac syndrome. Blood CD8+ and CD4+ T cells underwent high-throughput TCR beta sequencing. Through negative isolation, CD4+ and CD8+ T cells were obtained, while TEMRA cells were enriched using FACS. The CDR3 contains 15 residues. With 0 bases removed from V and 3 bases from J, the gap between germline ends came to 11 bases. Germline V CDR1 and CDR2: MNHNS, SASEGT. Reverse transcription of about 0.5 to 1 ug RNA used random hexamers. Amplification of TCR beta CDR3 spanned 54 Vbeta and 13 Jbeta via immunoSEQ multiplex PCR. MiXCR, applied by TCRdb to the immunoSEQ multiplex PCR reads, yields one record per CDR3 protein. The table includes about 290,000 distinct CDR3 sequences, around 85% detected once.

The source material was CD8+ T cells from PBMCs. The rearrangement uses TRBV6-1 and TRBJ2-5, with D possibly being TRBD1 (6 bases). The receptor's source is a human donor with multiple sclerosis. Here the CDR3 reads CASSEAPNREETQYF. The CDR3 coding sequence is TGTGCCAGCAGTGAAGCGCCGAACAGGGAAGAGACCCAGTACTTC.